Here is one T cell receptor (beta chain) with its context. Its antigen target is currently unknown. The junction differs from germline at one of its ends, possibly a read error. The sample originates from a study of tumor-infiltrating lymphocytes in primary liver carcinoma (dated by TCRdb to about 2017). Turning to the overall study: Between late 2015 and March 2016, a handful of patients in China with histopathologically diagnosed primary liver carcinoma had surgical resection. The five patients, three men and two women aged 30 to 69 years, had hepatocellular carcinoma (four) or combined HCC and intrahepatic cholangiocarcinoma (one). The tumors of the five patients were staged as T1-T3 N0M0, with maximum diameters ranging from roughly 4.2 to 10 cm. Samples yielded roughly 3.5 to 8 million productive TCRbeta reads; read depth did not differ significantly between tissue types. The study combined TCRbeta repertoire sequencing, expression microarrays and whole-exome sequencing across five regions of each liver tumor, with adjacent normal tissue and blood. A total of roughly 35 specimens from 5 patients, comprising approximately 25 tumor regions, 5 adjacent noncancerous liver tissues and 5 peripheral blood samples, were covered by TCRbeta repertoire sequencing. High reproducibility was observed for the technical replicate repertoires, with mean shared-clone rates roughly 0.89 and correlation coefficients above 0.98.

CDR1 and CDR2 are read off the germline V gene as SGHAT and FQNNGV. From the cysteine through the phenylalanine, the CDR3 covers 16 amino acids. Only the CDR3 part of the read is kept: 48 bases, read in frame from the first base. Blood RNA was extracted from unsorted whole blood using TRIzol reagent, and germline DNA was obtained with the DNeasy Blood & Tissue kit. At the time of sampling, the patients were treatment-naive and had chronic HBV infection. Before surgery, four milliliters of peripheral blood were collected into K2EDTA tubes. What the authors observed across the whole study: Only 4 or 5 patients were included in the study, and the authors note that the findings should be validated in a larger study. Because sequencing covered only the TCR beta chain and unpaired alpha chains were not captured, true repertoire diversity is likely underestimated. Repertoire overlap was found to be higher between tumor regions (mean about 35%) than between tumor-adjacent (around 17%) or tumor-blood (around 14%) pairs, consistent with antigen-driven expansion. Because the samples were bulk and unsorted, CD4+ and CD8+ T cell repertoires could not be compared. A significantly larger repertoire fraction was made up by the top 250 clones in tumors than in blood (p = 0.039).

Starting from about 500 ng total RNA, TCRbeta-specific cDNA was produced by reverse transcription with a constant-region primer and ProtoScript II reverse transcriptase. Three nested multiplex PCR rounds, following a slightly modified ARM-PCR procedure, were used to build the TCRbeta libraries. The first two PCR rounds used multiplex TRBV1-TRBV30 forward primers with a Cbeta reverse primer, each for roughly 10 cycles. Sample barcodes and Illumina adapters were added in a final 25-cycle PCR with Deep VentR polymerase. Before sequencing, amplicons of 200-500 bp were gel-purified using a QIAquick gel extraction kit. TCRbeta amplicons were sequenced on an Illumina HiSeq 2500 with 250-bp paired-end reads. Regarding the original processing steps: Reads were quality-trimmed with Trimmomatic v0.33, and paired reads were merged with FLASH v1.2.11 to recover full CDR3 sequences. V, D and J germline segments were assigned to the rearranged TCRbeta sequences by MiGEC v1.2.1b. VDJtools v1.0.0 computed clonotype statistics and Shannon-Wiener diversity indices. To reduce sampling bias, subsequent analyses other than the diversity analysis used only the 250 most abundant clonotypes in each sample. TCRdb reprocessing: public reads trimmed at Q25 with fastp, clones called with MiXCR, in-frame beta chains kept. Rows are combined by CDR3 protein, so each entry shows the most common genes and DNA. The V and J calls reflect TCRdb's pipeline rather than the authors' work. In all, the sample holds 200,000 or so distinct CDR3 sequences, and 65% of those were seen once. Approximately 6.6% of the sample is taken by the ten largest.

The sample consisted of peripheral blood. In this chain, TRBV11-2 is recombined with TRBJ2-7, with the D gene too uncertain to name. The origin of this receptor is a woman aged 55-70 years with primary liver carcinoma and hepatitis B virus infection. The DNA sequence follows: TGTGCCAGCAGCTTAGCCGGTTTTTCTCCGACCTACGAGCGGTACTTC. The encoded protein is CASSLAGFSPTYERYF.